This is a list of T cell receptor beta chains from one sample in a study of cytomegalovirus exposure and HLA in healthy donors. Some clones are missing from TCRdb's copy, which holds only in-frame ones; the method was immunoSEQ multiplex PCR. The sample records roughly 66,000 clones, 75% to 80% being singletons. Sequenced input: PBMCs. These TCRs come from a man aged 18 to 30 in good health and CMV-seropositive. The CDR3 runs from the conserved cysteine through the conserved F or W. Fields, in order: D gene, J gene, V gene, clone size, CDR3 protein, CDR3 DNA. D genes are given only for firm matches. The size field is filled for only some rows; it gives once, few, many or a size class.

>-|TRBJ1-6|TRBV9|-
CASKSSSYNSPLHF
TGTGCCAGCAAATCGTCCTCCTATAATTCACCCCTCCACTTT
>TRBD1|TRBJ1-4|TRBV10-2|-
CASTEREGRGSEKLFF
TGCGCCAGCACCGAGCGAGAGGGCAGGGGGAGCGAAAAACTGTTTTTT
>-|TRBJ2-1|TRBV6-5|-
CASSYGDTRTKQFF
TGTGCCAGCAGTTATGGGGATACCAGGACAAAGCAGTTCTTC
>-|TRBJ2-2|TRBV6-1|-
CASSELSGELFF
TGTGCCAGCAGTGAATTATCCGGGGAGCTGTTTTTT
>TRBD2|TRBJ2-5|TRBV13|-
CASSSSSGGGETQYF
TGTGCCAGCAGCAGTTCTAGCGGGGGCGGTGAGACCCAGTACTTC
>-|TRBJ1-1|TRBV4-1|few
CASSQDGELNTEAFF
TGCGCCAGCAGCCAAGATGGGGAGTTGAACACTGAAGCTTTCTTT
>TRBD1|TRBJ2-6|TRBV28|-
CASSLVQGVTGANVLTF
TGTGCCAGCAGTTTAGTACAGGGGGTTACTGGGGCCAACGTCCTGACTTTC
>TRBD2|TRBJ2-1|TRBV2|-
CASSDGRGLAGRDEQFF
TGTGCCAGCAGTGATGGTAGGGGACTAGCGGGACGGGATGAGCAGTTCTTC
>-|TRBJ1-1|TRBV7-9|-
CASSPRVLTVEGAEAFF
TGTGCCAGCAGCCCAAGGGTCCTGACGGTGGAGGGAGCTGAAGCTTTCTTT
>-|TRBJ1-1|TRBV9|-
CASSAQDFWAEAFF
TGTGCCAGCAGCGCACAGGATTTTTGGGCTGAAGCTTTCTTT
>TRBD1|TRBJ1-4|TRBV7-6|few
CASSATGTGGGKLFF
TGTGCCAGCTCCGCCACCGGGACAGGGGGCGGGAAACTGTTTTTT
>-|TRBJ2-7|TRBV7-2|-
CASSLTPGSYEQYF
TGTGCCAGCAGCTTAACACCGGGCTCCTACGAGCAGTACTTC
>TRBD1|TRBJ2-5|TRBV5-6|once
CASSHDREETQYF
TGTGCCAGCAGCCATGACAGGGAAGAGACCCAGTACTTC
>TRBD1|TRBJ1-2|TRBV5-4|-
CASSPDRERGYTF
TGTGCCAGCAGCCCTGACAGGGAGCGTGGCTACACCTTC
>TRBD1|TRBJ1-1|TRBV30|-
CAWSGDSNTEAFF
TGTGCCTGGAGTGGGGACAGTAACACTGAAGCTTTCTTT
>-|TRBJ1-4|TRBV19|-
CASRGVSSNEKLFF
TGTGCCAGTAGGGGAGTATCCTCTAATGAAAAACTGTTTTTT
>-|TRBJ1-1|TRBV11-2|-
CASSLEGDIGNTEAFF
TGTGCCAGCAGCTTAGAGGGGGACATTGGGAACACTGAAGCTTTCTTT
>-|TRBJ1-5|TRBV10-3|-
CAITEGLHNQPQHF
TGTGCCATCACCGAGGGACTGCACAATCAGCCCCAGCATTTT
>TRBD1|TRBJ2-2|TRBV18|-
CASSPSGTGTGELFF
TGTGCCAGCTCACCATCCGGGACAGGCACCGGGGAGCTGTTTTTT
>-|TRBJ2-3|TRBV5-4|-
CASSRALPTDTQYF
TGTGCCAGCAGCCGAGCCCTACCGACAGATACGCAGTATTTT
>TRBD1|TRBJ1-1|TRBV28|few
CASSLQGEAFF
TGTGCCAGCAGTCTTCAGGGGGAGGCTTTCTTT
>TRBD1|TRBJ1-4|TRBV28|-
CASSPGQGAEKLFF
TGTGCCAGCAGCCCGGGACAGGGGGCTGAAAAACTGTTTTTT
>TRBD1|TRBJ1-5|TRBV6-5|-
CASSYSGQDHPQHF
TGTGCCAGCAGTTACTCCGGACAGGACCATCCCCAGCATTTT
>TRBD2|TRBJ2-3|TRBV29-1|-
CSVRTGGGDTQYF
TGCAGCGTTCGAACGGGGGGTGGGGATACGCAGTATTTT
>-|TRBJ1-5|TRBV10-3|-
CAISESGGGNQPQHF
TGTGCCATCAGTGAGTCGGGAGGGGGCAATCAGCCCCAGCATTTT
>-|TRBJ1-1|TRBV25-1|-
CASSELTPTEAFF
TGTGCCAGCAGTGAATTGACACCGACCGAAGCTTTCTTT
>-|TRBJ2-3|TRBV20-1|-
CSGLIPGTQYF
TGCAGTGGCCTCATTCCGGGTACGCAGTATTTT
>-|TRBJ2-7|TRBV2|-
CASSFPSEQYF
TGTGCCAGCAGTTTCCCATCCGAGCAGTACTTC
>-|TRBJ1-2|TRBV29-1|-
CSVTSPGDGYTF
TGCAGCGTTACCTCCCCAGGGGATGGCTACACCTTC
>-|TRBJ1-2|TRBV11-2|-
CASSLDPRENYGYTF
TGTGCCAGCAGCTTAGATCCGAGGGAGAACTATGGCTACACCTTC
>TRBD2|TRBJ2-1|TRBV6-4|-
CASLLAGEYYEQFF
TGTGCCAGCTTACTAGCGGGAGAATACTATGAGCAGTTCTTC
>TRBD2|TRBJ2-3|TRBV30|-
CAWRLAGAPDTQYF
TGTGCCTGGAGACTAGCGGGGGCCCCAGATACGCAGTATTTT
>TRBD2|TRBJ2-7|TRBV7-2|-
CASSPPTGTSGKYEQYF
TGTGCCAGCAGCCCGCCTACCGGGACTAGCGGGAAATACGAGCAGTACTTC
>-|TRBJ2-1|TRBV10-3|-
CAISGTQEQFF
TGTGCCATATCCGGGACACAAGAGCAGTTCTTC
>-|TRBJ1-5|TRBV2|-
CASSEGQINQPQHF
TGTGCCAGCAGTGAGGGGCAGATCAATCAGCCCCAGCATTTT
>-|TRBJ2-3|TRBV10-3|-
CAISGAPSFADTQYF
TGTGCCATCAGTGGGGCCCCCTCCTTTGCCGATACGCAGTATTTT
>-|TRBJ2-3|TRBV5-6|few
CASSLGGPDTQYF
TGTGCCAGCAGCTTAGGCGGGCCAGATACGCAGTATTTT
>TRBD1|TRBJ2-7|TRBV25-1|-
CASSEYGQGVCEQYF
TGTGCCAGCAGTGAATATGGACAGGGAGTATGCGAGCAGTACTTC
>-|TRBJ1-3|TRBV7-2|once
CASSRNTGLTIYF
TGTGCCAGCAGCCGGAATACAGGGCTCACCATATATTTT
>-|TRBJ1-1|TRBV25-1|-
CASSLEWAPEAFF
TGTGCCAGCAGCCTCGAGTGGGCCCCTGAAGCTTTCTTT
>-|TRBJ2-7|TRBV6-5|-
CASSYIPLWASGSF
-
>-|TRBJ2-3|TRBV6-6|-
CASSKLDQDTQYF
TGTGCCAGCAGTAAACTAGATCAGGATACGCAGTATTTT